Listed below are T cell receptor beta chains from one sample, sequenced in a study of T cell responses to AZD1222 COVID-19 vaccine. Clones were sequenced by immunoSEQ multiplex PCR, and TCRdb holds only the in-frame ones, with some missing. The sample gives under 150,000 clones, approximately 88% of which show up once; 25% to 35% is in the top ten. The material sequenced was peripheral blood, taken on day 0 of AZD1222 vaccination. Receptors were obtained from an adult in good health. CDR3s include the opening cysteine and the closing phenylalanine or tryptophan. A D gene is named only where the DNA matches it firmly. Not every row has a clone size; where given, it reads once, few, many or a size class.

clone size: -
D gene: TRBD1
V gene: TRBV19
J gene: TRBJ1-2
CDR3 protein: CASTSGGMGSGYTF
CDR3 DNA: TGTGCCAGCACGTCAGGGGGCATGGGAAGTGGCTACACCTTC

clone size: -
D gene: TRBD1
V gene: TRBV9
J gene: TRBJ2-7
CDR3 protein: CASSVGVGDGQGYYEQYF
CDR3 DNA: TGTGCCAGCAGCGTAGGGGTGGGGGATGGACAGGGTTACTACGAGCAGTACTTC

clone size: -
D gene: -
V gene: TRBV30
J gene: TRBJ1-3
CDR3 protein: CAWSVKGNTIYF
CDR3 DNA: TGTGCCTGGAGTGTAAAAGGAAACACCATATATTTT

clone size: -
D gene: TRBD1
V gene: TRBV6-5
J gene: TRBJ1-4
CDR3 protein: CASSYSATGNEKLFF
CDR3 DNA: TGTGCCAGCAGTTACTCGGCGACAGGGAATGAAAAACTGTTTTTT

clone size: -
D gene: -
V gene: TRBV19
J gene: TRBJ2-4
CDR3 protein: CASSIRGNGRSGNIQYF
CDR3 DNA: TGTGCCAGTAGTATAAGGGGCAATGGTCGGTCGGGGAACATTCAGTACTTC

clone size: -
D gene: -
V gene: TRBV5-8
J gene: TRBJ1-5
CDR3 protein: CASIAPPGNQPQHF
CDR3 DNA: TGTGCCAGCATCGCGCCGCCGGGCAATCAGCCCCAGCATTTT

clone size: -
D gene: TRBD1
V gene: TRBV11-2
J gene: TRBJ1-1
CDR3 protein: CASSFGQGQAFF
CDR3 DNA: TGTGCCAGCAGCTTTGGACAGGGTCAAGCTTTCTTT

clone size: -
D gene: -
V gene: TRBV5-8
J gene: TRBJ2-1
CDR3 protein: CASSMTGTSRSYNEQFF
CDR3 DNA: TGTGCCAGCAGCATGACTGGGACATCTAGATCCTACAATGAGCAGTTCTTC

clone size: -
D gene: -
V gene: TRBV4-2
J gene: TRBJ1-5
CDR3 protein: CASSQDKGQPQHF
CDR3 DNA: TGTGCCAGCAGCCAAGATAAAGGGCAGCCCCAGCATTTT

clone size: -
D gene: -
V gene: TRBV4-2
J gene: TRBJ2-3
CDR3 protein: CASSQDMGSGSTDTQYF
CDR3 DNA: TGTGCCAGCAGCCAAGATATGGGGAGCGGGAGCACAGATACGCAGTATTTT

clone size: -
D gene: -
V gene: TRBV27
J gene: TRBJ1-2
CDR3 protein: CASSLRGGPFGYTF
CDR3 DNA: TGTGCCAGCAGTTTGCGGGGGGGACCGTTCGGCTACACCTTC

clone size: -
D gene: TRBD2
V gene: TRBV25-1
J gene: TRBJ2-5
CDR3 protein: CASSHDRGTSGEETQYF
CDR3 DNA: TGTGCCAGCAGCCATGACAGGGGGACTAGCGGGGAAGAGACCCAGTACTTC

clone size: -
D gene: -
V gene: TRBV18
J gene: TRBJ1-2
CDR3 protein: CASSPNRANYGYTF
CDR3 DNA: TGTGCCAGCTCACCAAACAGGGCTAACTATGGCTACACCTTC

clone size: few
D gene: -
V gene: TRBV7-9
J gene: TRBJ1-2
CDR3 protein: CASSHGQSNLYGYTF
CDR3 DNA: TGTGCCAGCAGCCACGGACAGTCGAATCTCTATGGCTACACCTTC

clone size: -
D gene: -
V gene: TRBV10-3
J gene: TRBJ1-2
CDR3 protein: CAISEASNYGYTF
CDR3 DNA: TGTGCCATCAGTGAGGCCTCTAACTATGGCTACACCTTC

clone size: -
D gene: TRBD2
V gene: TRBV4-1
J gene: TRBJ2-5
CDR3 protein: CASSQASGGTQETQYF
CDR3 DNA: TGCGCCAGCAGCCAAGCGAGCGGGGGTACGCAAGAGACCCAGTACTTC

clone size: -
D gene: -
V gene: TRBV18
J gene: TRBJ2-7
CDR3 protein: CASSPVEPGTTYEQYF
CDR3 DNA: TGTGCCAGCTCACCGGTAGAGCCCGGAACGACCTACGAGCAGTACTTC

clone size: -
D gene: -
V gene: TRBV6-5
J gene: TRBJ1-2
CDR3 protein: CASSITPGHYGYTF
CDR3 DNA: TGTGCCAGCAGCATCACCCCAGGGCACTATGGCTACACCTTC

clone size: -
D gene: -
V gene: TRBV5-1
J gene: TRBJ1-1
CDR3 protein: CASRPRVGSGTEAFF
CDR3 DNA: TGCGCCAGCAGGCCCAGGGTAGGAAGCGGCACTGAAGCTTTCTTT

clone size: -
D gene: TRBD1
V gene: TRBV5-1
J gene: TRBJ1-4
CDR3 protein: CASSSGTGADEKLFF
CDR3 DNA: TGCGCCAGCAGCTCCGGGACAGGGGCAGATGAAAAACTGTTTTTT

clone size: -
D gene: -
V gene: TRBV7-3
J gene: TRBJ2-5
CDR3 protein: CASSPGMQETQYF
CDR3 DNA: TGTGCCAGCAGCCCGGGGATGCAAGAGACCCAGTACTTC

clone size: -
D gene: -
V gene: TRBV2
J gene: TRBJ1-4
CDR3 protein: CASRSFEKLFF
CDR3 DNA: TGTGCCAGCAGGAGTTTTGAAAAACTGTTTTTT

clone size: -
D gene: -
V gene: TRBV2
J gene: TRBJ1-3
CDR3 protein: CAGSGRTDGNTIYF
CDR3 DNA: TGTGCCGGGAGCGGGAGAACTGACGGAAACACCATATATTTT

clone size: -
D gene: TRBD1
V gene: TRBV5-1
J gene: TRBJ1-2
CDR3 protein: CASSPGTANYGYTF
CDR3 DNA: TGCGCCAGCAGCCCTGGGACAGCTAACTATGGCTACACCTTC

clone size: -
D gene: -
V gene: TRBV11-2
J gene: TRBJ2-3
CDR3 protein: CASSPVTGALTDTQYF
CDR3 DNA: TGTGCCAGCAGCCCAGTGACGGGGGCTCTGACAGATACGCAGTATTTT

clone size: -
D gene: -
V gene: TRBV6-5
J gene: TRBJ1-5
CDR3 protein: CASSFPDGASNQPQHF
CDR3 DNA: TGTGCCAGCAGTTTTCCAGACGGGGCGAGCAATCAGCCCCAGCATTTT

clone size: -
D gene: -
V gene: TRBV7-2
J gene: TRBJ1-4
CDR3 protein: CASSEGGFREKLFF
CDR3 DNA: TGTGCCAGCAGCGAGGGGGGCTTTCGGGAAAAACTGTTTTTT

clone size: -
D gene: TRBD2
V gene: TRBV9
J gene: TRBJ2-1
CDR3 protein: CASSEMSGGDNEQFF
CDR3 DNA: TGTGCCAGCAGCGAAATGAGCGGGGGCGACAATGAGCAGTTCTTC

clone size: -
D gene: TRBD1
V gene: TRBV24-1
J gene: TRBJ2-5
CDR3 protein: CATSEGQGAVETQYF
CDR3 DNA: TGTGCCACCAGTGAGGGACAGGGGGCTGTGGAGACCCAGTACTTC

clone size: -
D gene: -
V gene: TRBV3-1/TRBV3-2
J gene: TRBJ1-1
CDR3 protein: CASSQETWAEAFF
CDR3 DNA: TGTGCCAGCAGCCAAGAAACGTGGGCTGAAGCTTTCTTT

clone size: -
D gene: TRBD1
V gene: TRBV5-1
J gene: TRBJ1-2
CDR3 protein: CASRSTGDYGYTF
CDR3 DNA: TGCGCCAGCAGATCGACAGGGGACTATGGCTACACCTTC

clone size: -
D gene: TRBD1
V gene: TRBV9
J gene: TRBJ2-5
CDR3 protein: CASSVANRGPETQYF
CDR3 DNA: TGTGCCAGCAGCGTAGCGAACAGGGGGCCAGAGACCCAGTACTTC

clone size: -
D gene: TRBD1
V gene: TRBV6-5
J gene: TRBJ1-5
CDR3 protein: CASKSGDRSQPQHF
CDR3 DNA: TGTGCCAGCAAGTCGGGGGACAGGTCCCAGCCCCAGCATTTT

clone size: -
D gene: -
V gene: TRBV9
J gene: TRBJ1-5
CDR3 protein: CASSVGQGLQPQHF
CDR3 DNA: TGTGCCAGCAGCGTAGGCCAGGGGCTTCAGCCCCAGCATTTT

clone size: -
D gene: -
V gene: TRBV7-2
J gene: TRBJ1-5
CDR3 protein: CASSYSKGSNQPQHF
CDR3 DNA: TGTGCCAGCAGTTACAGTAAGGGTAGCAATCAGCCCCAGCATTTT

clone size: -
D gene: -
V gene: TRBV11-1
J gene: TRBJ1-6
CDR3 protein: CASSKQQGYSSPLHF
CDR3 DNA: TGTGCCAGCAGCAAACAACAGGGTTATTCTTCACCCCTCCACTTT

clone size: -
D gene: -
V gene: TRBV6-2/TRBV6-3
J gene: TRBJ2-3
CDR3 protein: CASSFAGDTQYF
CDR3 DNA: TGTGCCAGCAGTTTCGCGGGGGATACGCAGTATTTT

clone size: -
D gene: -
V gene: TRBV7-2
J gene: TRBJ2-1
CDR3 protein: CASSFNKDRIHNEQFF
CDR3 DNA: TGTGCCAGCAGCTTTAACAAGGACCGGATCCACAATGAGCAGTTCTTC

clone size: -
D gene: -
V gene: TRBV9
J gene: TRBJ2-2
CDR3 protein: CASSATGQNTGELFF
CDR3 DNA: TGTGCCAGCAGCGCCACGGGACAGAACACCGGGGAGCTGTTTTTT

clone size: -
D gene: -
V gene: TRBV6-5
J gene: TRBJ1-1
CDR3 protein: CASKWDLGMNTEAFF
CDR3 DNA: TGTGCCAGCAAGTGGGACCTCGGGATGAACACTGAAGCTTTCTTT

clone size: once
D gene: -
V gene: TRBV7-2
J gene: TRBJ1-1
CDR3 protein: CASRRGPGNTEAFF
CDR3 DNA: TGTGCCAGCAGACGGGGGCCGGGGAACACTGAAGCTTTCTTT

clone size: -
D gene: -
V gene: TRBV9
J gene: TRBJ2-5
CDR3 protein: CASSVSGQQETQYF
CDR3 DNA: TGTGCCAGCAGCGTTAGCGGACAGCAAGAGACCCAGTACTTC

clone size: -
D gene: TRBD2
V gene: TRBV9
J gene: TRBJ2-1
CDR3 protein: CASSPTSGGYNEQFF
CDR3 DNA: TGTGCCAGCAGTCCCACTAGCGGGGGGTACAATGAGCAGTTCTTC

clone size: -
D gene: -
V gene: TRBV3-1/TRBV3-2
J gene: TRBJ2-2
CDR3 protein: CASSQRAAGTLTTGELFF
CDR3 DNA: TGTGCCAGCAGCCAAAGGGCCGCCGGGACATTAACCACCGGGGAGCTGTTTTTT

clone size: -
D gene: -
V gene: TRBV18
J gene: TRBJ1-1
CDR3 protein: CASSPVRTENTEAFF
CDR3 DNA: TGTGCCAGCTCACCTGTAAGGACAGAGAACACTGAAGCTTTCTTT

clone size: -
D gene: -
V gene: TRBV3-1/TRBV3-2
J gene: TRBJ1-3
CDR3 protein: CAVRGGGNTIYF
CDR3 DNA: TGTGCTGTGCGGGGAGGTGGAAACACCATATATTTT

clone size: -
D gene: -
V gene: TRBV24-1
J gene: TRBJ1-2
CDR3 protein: CATSDLAGGYTF
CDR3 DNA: TGTGCCACCAGTGATTTGGCCGGTGGCTACACCTTC

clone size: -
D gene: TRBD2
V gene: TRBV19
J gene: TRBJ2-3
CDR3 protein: CASSILGLAGVTDTQYF
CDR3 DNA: TGTGCCAGTAGTATATTAGGACTAGCGGGAGTGACAGATACGCAGTATTTT

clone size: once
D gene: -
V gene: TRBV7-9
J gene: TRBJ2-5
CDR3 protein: CASGMRTDKETQYF
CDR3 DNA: TGTGCCAGCGGGATGAGGACAGACAAAGAGACCCAGTACTTC

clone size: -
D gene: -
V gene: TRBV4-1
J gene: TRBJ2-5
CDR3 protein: CASSQEGLWGETQYF
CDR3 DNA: TGCGCCAGCAGCCAAGAGGGGTTATGGGGAGAGACCCAGTACTTC

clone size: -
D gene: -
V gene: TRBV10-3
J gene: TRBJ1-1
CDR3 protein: CAIAREGRNEAFF
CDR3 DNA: TGTGCCATCGCTAGGGAGGGACGGAATGAAGCTTTCTTT

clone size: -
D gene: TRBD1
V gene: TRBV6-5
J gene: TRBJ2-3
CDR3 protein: CASTGQDGIRDTQYF
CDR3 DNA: TGTGCCAGCACAGGACAGGACGGTATCAGAGATACGCAGTATTTT

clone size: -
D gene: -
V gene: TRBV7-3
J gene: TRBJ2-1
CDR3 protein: CASSPGGQRQFF
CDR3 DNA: TGTGCCAGCAGCCCGGGGGGACAGAGACAGTTCTTC